Below are 24 T cell receptor beta chains sequenced from a single sample in a study of vaccination effects on CD4 cells after COVID-19 (dated by TCRdb to about 2022). Library creation used the immunoSEQ multiplex PCR assay. TCRdb retrieved this table from immuneACCESS and kept in-frame rearrangements only. Not all clones are present; in checked studies, unresolved V genes account for under half, and no reason is known for the remainder. In this sample the table shows under 70,000 clones, 74% of which occur a single time. 2% to 2.5% of the sample rests with the top ten. These receptors have no identified antigens. After approximately 11 days of culture, CD4+ T cells were isolated with the EasySep CD4+ T cell isolation kit. Two doses of either the BNT162b2 or the mRNA-1273 mRNA SARS-CoV-2 vaccine were administered to participants. The source material was CD4+ T cells from PBMCs cultured without peptide, sampled after COVID-19 vaccination. The receptors were gathered from a human donor who received a COVID-19 vaccine.

The rearrangement uses TRBV29-1 and TRBJ2-5, with a tentative D call TRBD1 (6 bases). From germline, CDR1 is SQVTM and CDR2 ANQGSEA. Trimming took 8 bases from V and 5 from J, leaving 15 bases between them. The length of the CDR3 is 12 residues. The CDR3 sequence: CSTGRGGETQYF. The DNA for the CDR3 is TGCAGCACCGGCAGGGGCGGGGAGACCCAGTACTTC.

The chain recombines TRBV2 with TRBJ2-5; 7 bases agree with TRBD2. V lost 7 bases, J lost 1 base, and 6 bases stayed unmatched. The germline CDR1 and CDR2 sequences are SNHLY and FYNNEI. This CDR3 is built from 14 residues. Here the CDR3 reads CASIRWGGQETQYF. CDR3 bases: TGTGCCAGCATCCGGTGGGGGGGCCAAGAGACCCAGTACTTC.

The chain joins TRBV29-1 to TRBJ2-5; 8 nucleotides match TRBD1. Germline V gene data show CDR1 as SQVTM and CDR2 as ANQGSEA. The CDR3 runs 11 residues. V trimming: 6 bases; J trimming: 4 bases; junction bases outside the gene matches: 1. CDR3 sequence (DNA): TGCAGCGTCGGACAGGGAGAGACCCAGTACTTC. Its protein product is CSVGQGETQYF.

V is TRBV12-3 or TRBV12-4 and J is TRBJ1-2; 10 bases map to TRBD1. This CDR3 spans 13 amino acids. V was pared by 3 bases and J by 8 bases, with 3 bases of the junction left unmatched. As DNA, the CDR3 is TGTGCCAGCAGTTTCGGACAGGGGGTGGGCTACACCTTC. Amino acid sequence: CASSFGQGVGYTF.

The rearrangement links TRBV7-2 to TRBJ1-1; 7 bases agree with TRBD1. This CDR3 is 14 amino acids long. Germline-derived CDR1 and CDR2 are SGHTA and FQGNSA. V lost 5 bases to trimming and J lost 3 bases; unmatched junction nucleotides: 6. The CDR3 is CASSLLTGYTEAFF. CDR3 DNA: TGTGCCAGCAGCCTACTGACAGGGTACACTGAAGCTTTCTTT.

This chain connects TRBV6-5 to TRBJ2-7; 11 bases align to TRBD1. The V gene end was trimmed by 6 bases and the J gene end by 4 bases; junction bases not matched to a gene: 2. Germline assignment: CDR1 MNHEY and CDR2 SVGAGI. This CDR3 is 13 amino acids long. The CDR3 DNA sequence: TGTGCCAGCAGAGGACAGGGGGCTTACGAGCAGTACGTC. This sequence encodes CASRGQGAYEQYV.

This clone has just one count. The chain couples TRBV19 to TRBJ2-5; D gene ambiguous. The CDR3 loop spans 11 amino acids. With 5 bases removed from V and 5 bases from J, the gap between germline ends came to 6 bases. Germline V lookup: CDR1 LNHDA, CDR2 SQIVND (reference sequence). CDR3 nucleotides: TGTGCCAGTAGTCGTCGGGAGACCCAGTACTTC. Its protein is CASSRRETQYF.

The CDR3 nucleotides read TGCGCCAGCAGCTTAACAGGGGGCACTGAAGCTTTCTTT. Translation: CASSLTGGTEAFF. V gene TRBV5-1 combines with J gene TRBJ1-1; 8 nucleotides match TRBD1. CDR3 length: 13 amino acids. V shed 2 bases, J shed 4 bases, and the junction held 1 base outside the gene matches. The germline V gene encodes CDR1 SGHRS and CDR2 YFSETQ.

V and J are TRBV15 and TRBJ2-5, with 7 bases that match TRBD1. Per germline, CDR1 LNHNV and CDR2 YYDKDF (reference sequence). The CDR3 is 15 residues long. With 3 bases clipped from V and 2 bases from J, the junction kept 6 bases outside the gene matches. As DNA, the CDR3 is TGTGCCACCAGCAGGAGGACAGGCCTTCAAGAGACCCAGTACTTC. Encoded protein: CATSRRTGLQETQYF.

A few counts support this clone. The chain combines TRBV5-4 with TRBJ2-1, with D possibly matching TRBD1 (5 bases). The V gene's germline CDR1 is SGHNT and CDR2 YYREEE (reference sequence). Trimming shortened V by 5 bases and J by 3 bases, and 21 bases separated the two germline ends. The CDR3 has 17 amino acids. The CDR3 sequence: CASRPGGAGPLYNEQFF. In DNA, the CDR3 is TGTGCCAGCAGGCCCGGTGGGGCAGGGCCTCTCTACAATGAGCAGTTCTTC.

The chain links TRBV30 to TRBJ1-3, with 8 bases that match TRBD1. The J segment lost 3 bases and the V segment lost 3 bases, leaving 4 bases of the junction unmatched. CDR1 GTSNPN and CDR2 SVGIG come from the germline V gene (reference sequence). The CDR3 runs to 14 residues. CDR3 nucleotide sequence: TGTGCCTGGAGATCGGGGACAGGTGGAAACACCATATATTTT. This encodes CAWRSGTGGNTIYF.

This clone was found a few times. The genes are TRBV14 and TRBJ1-1; D is unresolved. The germline V gene has CDR1 SGHDN and CDR2 FVKESK. The CDR3 runs 17 residues. V was clipped by 0 bases and J by 0 bases, with 14 bases between them. In nucleotides, the CDR3 is TGTGCCAGCAGCCAAGAAGATATAGGGTGGGTGAACACTGAAGCTTTCTTT. Protein sequence: CASSQEDIGWVNTEAFF.

The J gene is TRBJ2-7, the V gene TRBV28; 10 bases align to TRBD2. V lost 5 bases and J lost 0; bases outside the gene matches: 7. Germline CDR1 and CDR2: MDHEN and SYDVKM. The CDR3 length is 16 residues. CDR3 DNA: TGTGCCAGCAGTCCCCTCGGACTAGCGGCCTCCTACGAGCAGTACGTC. Its protein product is CASSPLGLAASYEQYV.

This chain joins TRBV10-1 and TRBJ1-1; 7 bases match TRBD1. The V segment lost 2 bases and the J segment 5 bases; nucleotides outside the gene matches: 8. The CDR3 contains 15 residues. The V gene's germline CDR1 is WNHNN and CDR2 SYGVQD (reference sequence). The DNA for the CDR3 is TGCGCCAGCAGTGAGCCCTACAGGGGTAGGACTGAAGCTTTCTTT. Its protein product is CASSEPYRGRTEAFF.

The chain is built from TRBV5-1 and TRBJ1-2, with D tentatively TRBD1 (6 bases). Between the trimmed V and J ends, which lost 1 base and 6 bases, there was a span of 10 bases. The CDR3 consists of 13 residues. Germline V CDR1 and CDR2: SGHRS, YFSETQ. CDR3 sequence reads: CASSLMSGDGYTF. For the CDR3, the DNA is TGCGCCAGCAGCTTGATGTCAGGGGATGGCTACACCTTC.

The chain employs TRBV28 and TRBJ1-2; a weak D match, TRBD1 (5 bases). The ends were cut back, 2 bases at V and 7 bases at J, with 11 bases in the middle. Germline V gene sequence: CDR1 MDHEN, CDR2 SYDVKM. This CDR3 is 13 amino acids long. In nucleotides, the CDR3 is TGTGCCAGCAGTTTAATTCTGAGGGGTGGCTACACCTTC. It yields the protein CASSLILRGGYTF.

The CDR3 here is CASSYGGWTGGDTQYF. In DNA, the CDR3 is TGTGCCAGCAGTTACGGGGGATGGACAGGCGGAGATACGCAGTATTTT. The chain joins TRBV6-5 to TRBJ2-3; 7 bases agree with TRBD1. CDR3 length: 16 amino acids. Trimming removed 2 bases from V and 5 bases from J; junction bases left unmatched: 10. Per germline, CDR1 MNHEY and CDR2 SVGAGI.

This chain connects TRBV5-5 to TRBJ2-5; D ambiguous. With 3 bases removed from V and 1 base from J, the gap between germline ends came to 13 bases. The CDR3 is 15 amino acids. Germline assignment: CDR1 SGHKS and CDR2 YYEKEE (reference sequence). The CDR3 region has the DNA TGTGCCAGCAGCTCCGGAGAGGCGACCCAAGAGACCCAGTACTTC. Translated, it gives CASSSGEATQETQYF.

This clone was seen once. DNA for the CDR3: TGTGCCACCAGTGATTTGCTTGGGACAGACAATCAGCCCCAGCATTTT. Its translation is CATSDLLGTDNQPQHF. The rearrangement joins TRBV24-1 to TRBJ1-5; 7 positions match TRBD1. V lost 0 bases to trimming and J lost 3 bases; unmatched junction nucleotides: 4. CDR3 length equals 16 residues. CDR1 is KGHDR, CDR2 SFDVKD, per germline.

The chain carries TRBV27 and TRBJ1-6, with D perhaps matching TRBD1 (6 bases). Germline V CDR1 and CDR2: MNHEY, SMNVEV (reference sequence). V lost 9 bases to trimming and J lost 5 bases, with 20 bases between them. CDR3 size: 16 residues. DNA for the CDR3: TGTGCCAGGTGTCGGGGGGCCCATAGAAATAATTCACCCCTCCACTTT. Its translation is CARCRGAHRNNSPLHF.

The chain is built from TRBV20-1 and TRBJ1-4, with 7 bases matching TRBD1. There are 15 residues in the CDR3. CDR1 and CDR2 from the germline V gene are DFQATT and SNEGSKA (reference sequence). Trimming took 3 bases from V and 5 from J; bases not matched to a gene: 9. The CDR3 DNA reads TGCAGTGCTAGTGACAGGGTAGCAGGCAATGAAAAACTGTTTTTT. Amino acids: CSASDRVAGNEKLFF.

This chain links TRBV5-8 with TRBJ1-6; D is unresolved. V dropped 4 bases and J dropped 3 bases, with 17 bases sitting between them. Germline CDR1 reads SGHTS; CDR2 reads YDEGEE. The CDR3 runs to 17 residues. Here the CDR3 reads CASSRSSSYNYNSPLHF. The CDR3 DNA is TGTGCCAGCAGCAGGAGTAGTTCCTACAACTATAATTCACCCCTCCACTTT.

The chain uses TRBV7-9 and TRBJ2-2; D possibly corresponds to TRBD1 (5 bases). This CDR3 spans 15 amino acids. Trimming took 6 bases from V and 6 from J, leaving 17 bases between them. Germline loops: CDR1 SEHNR, CDR2 FQNEAQ (reference sequence). CDR3 nucleotide sequence: TGTGCCAGCAGTTCCCCGGACAAGAGAGCCGGGGAGCTGTTTTTT. This translates into CASSSPDKRAGELFF.

This clone was picked up one time. The chain is built from TRBV18 and TRBJ2-3, with D possibly matching TRBD2 (7 bases). The CDR3 runs 15 residues. Germline values: CDR1 KGHSH, CDR2 LQKENI. V was shortened by 6 bases and J by 5 bases, with 18 bases between the two germline ends. The DNA of the CDR3 is TGTGCCAGCTCCCCGATTGCGGGGGCGGGAGATACGCAGTATTTT. Translation: CASSPIAGAGDTQYF.